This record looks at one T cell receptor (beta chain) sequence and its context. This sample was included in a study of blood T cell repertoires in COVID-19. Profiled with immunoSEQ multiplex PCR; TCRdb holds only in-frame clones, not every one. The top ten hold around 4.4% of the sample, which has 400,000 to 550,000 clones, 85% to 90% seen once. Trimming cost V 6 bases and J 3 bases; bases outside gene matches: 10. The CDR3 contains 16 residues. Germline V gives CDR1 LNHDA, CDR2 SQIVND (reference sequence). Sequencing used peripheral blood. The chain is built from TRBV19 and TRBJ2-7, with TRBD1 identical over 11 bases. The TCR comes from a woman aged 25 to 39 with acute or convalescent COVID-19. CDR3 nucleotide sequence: TGTGCCAGTAGCATACGGGGACAGGGGGTAAACTACGAGCAGTACTTC. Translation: CASSIRGQGVNYEQYF.